This TCR beta chain derives from a study of patients and donors after allogeneic stem cell transplantation. Via MiXCR, TCRdb re-called the RT-PCR reads, giving one row per CDR3 protein. The table includes 390,000 or so distinct CDR3 sequences, around 16% detected once. This CDR3 spans 14 amino acids. V was clipped by 4 bases and J by 5 bases, with 13 bases between them. Germline V gene lookup returns CDR1 SGHRS and CDR2 YFSETQ. This clonotype occurred many times. Sequencing was done on a sample of blood, either unsorted or a sorted T cell fraction (not recorded which). The source of this sequence is a human donor who was either an allogeneic HSCT recipient or a stem cell or donor lymphocyte infusion donor (not recorded which). It is not recorded whose cells these are; they may come from a transplant donor. This chain links TRBV5-1 with TRBJ2-1; no clear D gene. As DNA, the CDR3 is TGCGCCAGCAGCCCTGGCGAGCCCCACAATGAGCAGTTCTTC. This encodes CASSPGEPHNEQFF.